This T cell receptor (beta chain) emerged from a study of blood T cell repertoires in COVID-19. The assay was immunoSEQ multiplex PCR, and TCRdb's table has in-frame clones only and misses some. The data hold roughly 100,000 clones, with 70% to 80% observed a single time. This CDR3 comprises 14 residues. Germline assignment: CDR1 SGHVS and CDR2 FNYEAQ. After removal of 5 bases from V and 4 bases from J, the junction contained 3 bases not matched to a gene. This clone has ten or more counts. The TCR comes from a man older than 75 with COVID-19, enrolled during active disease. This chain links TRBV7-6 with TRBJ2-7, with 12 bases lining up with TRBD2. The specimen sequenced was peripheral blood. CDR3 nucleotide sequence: TGTGCCAGCAGCGGACTAGCGGGAACTTACGAGCAGTACTTC. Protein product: CASSGLAGTYEQYF.